This is a list of T cell receptor beta chains from one sample in a study of OX40 agonist ivuxolimab in advanced cancers. Sequencing used immunoSEQ multiplex PCR; TCRdb keeps in-frame clones, though not all of them. The sample holds about 14,000 clones, over 60% seen once. The sample here was CD4+ or CD8+ T cells sorted from blood, taken in a trial of the OX40 agonist ivuxolimab. The receptors here all came from an adult with an advanced solid tumor such as melanoma, head and neck, liver or kidney cancer. CDR3s include the opening cysteine and the closing phenylalanine or tryptophan. D genes are given only for firm matches. For some rows the clone size is stated as once, few or many, or as a class when expanded; others skip it.

TRBJ1-2 | TRBV21-1 | - | - | CASSPAPPIPPLYGYTF | TGTGCCAGCAGTCCTGCTCCTCCCATACCCCCCCTTTATGGCTACACCTTC
TRBJ2-1 | TRBV25-1 | few | - | CASSTAGGSAYNEQFF | TGTGCCAGCAGTACCGCCGGAGGGAGCGCCTACAATGAGCAGTTCTTC
TRBJ2-1 | TRBV11-2 | - | TRBD1 | CASSLTGINEQFF | TGTGCCAGCAGCCTGACAGGGATCAATGAGCAGTTCTTC
TRBJ1-5 | TRBV28 | - | TRBD1 | CASSDRGNHSQHF | TGTGCCAGCAGTGACAGGGGGAATCATTCCCAGCATTTT
TRBJ1-2 | TRBV11-2 | once | - | CASSLDVGYGYTF | TGTGCCAGCAGCTTAGACGTGGGGTATGGCTACACCTTC
TRBJ2-1 | TRBV7-9 | - | TRBD2 | CASSQSGTSGFPFNEQFF | TGTGCCAGCAGCCAATCTGGCACTAGCGGATTCCCATTTAATGAGCAGTTCTTC
TRBJ1-2 | TRBV5-1 | - | TRBD1 | CASSPTGGEGYTF | TGCGCCAGCAGCCCGACAGGGGGTGAAGGCTACACCTTC
TRBJ2-3 | TRBV10-1 | - | - | CASRTDTQYF | TGCGCCAGCAGAACAGATACGCAGTATTTT
TRBJ2-5 | TRBV19 | - | TRBD2 | CASSSSGSFQETQYF | TGTGCCAGTAGTAGTAGCGGGAGTTTCCAAGAGACCCAGTACTTC
TRBJ2-3 | TRBV27 | - | - | CASTSTHRQGVGHIQLTDTQYF | TGTGCCAGCACCTCAACCCACCGGCAGGGCGTTGGACACATCCAGCTCACAGATACGCAGTATTTT
TRBJ1-1 | TRBV13 | - | - | CASSRAGTGRGTEAFF | TGTGCCAGCAGCCGGGCAGGGACGGGTCGGGGAACTGAAGCTTTCTTT
TRBJ2-1 | TRBV6-4 | few | - | CASSDSKGGGDEQFF | TGTGCCAGCAGTGACTCGAAGGGAGGGGGAGATGAGCAGTTCTTC
TRBJ2-3 | TRBV6-1 | once | - | CASSEAERETDTQYF | TGTGCCAGCAGTGAAGCAGAGAGGGAGACAGATACGCAGTATTTT
TRBJ2-7 | TRBV7-9 | - | - | CASSPREGNPYEQYF | TGTGCCAGCAGCCCACGAGAAGGGAATCCCTACGAGCAGTACTTC
TRBJ2-7 | TRBV4-2 | medium-sized | - | CASSPSGNPYEQYF | TGTGCCAGCAGTCCCTCGGGAAATCCCTACGAGCAGTACTTC